Below are 22 T cell receptor beta chains sequenced from a single sample in a study of blood T cell repertoires in COVID-19. Data came from immunoSEQ multiplex PCR; TCRdb stores just in-frame clones and leaves some out. This table has approximately 150,000 clones, 90% appearing once. Sample: peripheral blood. The source of these receptors is a man in his sixties with active or convalescent COVID-19.

This chain links TRBV5-4 with TRBJ1-4, with no clear D. V gave up 5 bases and J gave up 8 bases, with 16 bases separating them. There are 14 residues in the CDR3. Germline V gene sequence: CDR1 SGHNT, CDR2 YYREEE (reference sequence). CDR3 region: CASRKAGGKEKLFF. Written as DNA, the CDR3 is TGTGCCAGCAGAAAGGCAGGCGGGAAGGAAAAACTGTTTTTT.

This rearrangement joins TRBV6-5 to TRBJ2-1, with 11 bases lining up with TRBD2. The CDR3 contains 13 residues. Per the germline V gene, CDR1 is MNHEY and CDR2 is SVGAGI. The trim removed 6 bases at V and 7 bases at J, leaving 2 bases unmatched. CDR3 loop: CASRLAGENEQFF. CDR3 DNA: TGTGCCAGCAGACTAGCGGGAGAGAATGAGCAGTTCTTC.

The rearrangement links TRBV2 to TRBJ2-7; 7 bases are shared with TRBD1. The CDR3 is 13 residues long. Germline CDR1 and CDR2: SNHLY and FYNNEI. V trimming: 10 bases; J trimming: 3 bases; junction bases outside the gene matches: 9. CDR3 DNA sequence: TGTGCCACCAGACAGGGATCCTACTACGAGCAGTACTTC. This encodes CATRQGSYYEQYF.

The V gene is TRBV7-8, the J gene TRBJ1-1; D may be TRBD1 (5 bases). The CDR3 extends over 16 amino acids. CDR1 is SGHVS and CDR2 is FQNEAQ in the germline V gene. The V gene lost 1 base and the J gene lost 2 bases, with 14 bases spanning the gap. The CDR3, as DNA: TGTGCCAGCAGCTTAGAGGCAGGGTGGGTTAACACTGAAGCTTTCTTT. Its protein product is CASSLEAGWVNTEAFF.

This chain links TRBV6-5 with TRBJ1-2; D might be TRBD1 (6 bases). Looked up from germline, CDR1 is MNHEY and CDR2 is SVGAGI. Trimming removed 8 bases from V and 7 bases from J, with 17 bases in between. The CDR3 loop spans 13 amino acids. The CDR3, as DNA: TGTGCCAGCGGAAACACAGGGTGGGTTGGCTACACCTTC. Encoded protein: CASGNTGWVGYTF.

The chain couples TRBV4-2 to TRBJ1-2, with D possibly TRBD1 on 6 matching bases. Per the germline V gene, CDR1 is LGHNA and CDR2 is YNFKEQ. CDR3 size: 17 residues. Trimming pared 4 bases from V and 1 base from J, leaving 19 bases between. The CDR3 DNA is TGTGCCAGCAGCCTAGGGGGACGACAGAGACTTAACTATGGCTACACCTTC. Protein: CASSLGGRQRLNYGYTF.

V usage is TRBV10-1 and J usage is TRBJ2-5; D gene uncertain. Germline V gene data show CDR1 as WNHNN and CDR2 as SYGVQD (reference sequence). Trimming pared 3 bases from V and 7 bases from J, leaving 9 bases between. The CDR3 is made up of 12 amino acids. The CDR3 protein is CASSEGGGTQYF. CDR3 nucleotide sequence: TGCGCCAGCAGTGAAGGCGGTGGGACCCAGTACTTC.

The V and J genes are TRBV25-1 and TRBJ2-1; 11 nucleotides align to TRBD2. Germline-derived CDR1 and CDR2 are MGHDK and SYGVNS. J was trimmed by 8 bases and V by 2 bases; bases with no gene match: 14. The CDR3 has 18 amino acids. Here the CDR3 reads CASSELGVLAGAVYEQFF. The DNA for the CDR3 is TGTGCCAGCAGTGAACTTGGGGTACTAGCGGGAGCAGTGTATGAGCAGTTCTTC.

J is TRBJ2-1 and V is TRBV19, with 8 bases fitting TRBD1. Losses at the gene ends were 7 bases for V and 9 bases for J; bases not matched to a gene: 5. In germline, CDR1 is LNHDA, CDR2 SQIVND (reference sequence). The CDR3 has 12 amino acids. CDR3: CASTQGVGEQFF. CDR3 in DNA: TGTGCCAGTACACAGGGGGTCGGTGAGCAGTTCTTC.

V and J are TRBV2 and TRBJ1-3; 9 nucleotides align to TRBD1. Trimming at V came to 6 bases and at J to 4 bases, leaving 7 bases not matched to a gene. Germline V gene sequence: CDR1 SNHLY, CDR2 FYNNEI. The CDR3 has 15 residues. Here the CDR3 reads CASRTTGGEGNTIYF. The CDR3 DNA is TGTGCCAGCAGAACGACAGGGGGAGAAGGAAACACCATATATTTT.

The V call is TRBV18, the J call TRBJ1-2, with TRBD1 matching over 7 bases. CDR1 and CDR2 from the germline V gene are KGHSH and LQKENI. The CDR3 is 17 residues long. V gave up 3 bases and J gave up 1 base; unmatched junction bases: 11. CDR3 sequence (DNA): TGTGCCAGCTCACCGCCCGGGACAGCCCAGTTTAACTATGGCTACACCTTC. Encoded protein: CASSPPGTAQFNYGYTF.

The V and J genes are TRBV2 and TRBJ1-1; D is possibly TRBD1 (5 bases). The germline V gene has CDR1 SNHLY and CDR2 FYNNEI. Between the trimmed V and J ends, which lost 6 bases and 7 bases, there was a span of 6 bases. The CDR3 has 10 amino acids. The CDR3 DNA follows: TGTGCCAGCAGAGACAGTGAAGCTTTCTTT. It yields the protein CASRDSEAFF. The complete variable domain, with remaining parts taken from reference TRBV2 and TRBJ1-1, reads EPEVTQTPSHQVTQMGQEVILRCVPISNHLYFYWYRQILGQKVEFLVSFYNNEISEKSEIFDDQFSVERPDGSNFTLKIRSTKLEDSAMYFCASRDSEAFFGQGTRLTVV.

DNA for the CDR3: TGTGCCAGCAGCGAGTTGGACGGAGGGGTCAATCAGCCCCAGCATTTT. Its translation is CASSELDGGVNQPQHF. V usage is TRBV5-5 and J usage is TRBJ1-5; D possibly corresponds to TRBD1 (5 bases). CDR1 and CDR2 (germline): SGHKS, YYEKEE (reference sequence). The CDR3 has 16 amino acids. Trimming stripped 4 bases from V and 3 bases from J, with 17 bases between. Drawing the rest from reference TRBV5-5 and TRBJ1-5, the complete variable domain is DAGVTQSPTHLIKTRGQQVTLRCSPISGHKSVSWYQQVLGQGPQFIFQYYEKEERGRGNFPDRFSARQFPNYSSELNVNALLLGDSALYLCASSELDGGVNQPQHFGDGTRLSIL.

The V gene is TRBV30, the J gene TRBJ1-2, with 10 bases that match TRBD1. Germline CDR1 and CDR2: GTSNPN and SVGIG (reference sequence). V lost 5 bases to trimming and J lost 4 bases; unmatched junction nucleotides: 1. CDR3 length: 12 amino acids. Here the CDR3 DNA reads TGTGCCTGGGGGGACAGGGGCTATGGCTACACCTTC. This encodes CAWGDRGYGYTF. The whole variable domain, filled in from reference TRBV30 and TRBJ1-2, reads SQTIHQWPATLVQPVGSPLSLECTVEGTSNPNLYWYRQAAGRGLQLLFYSVGIGQISSEVPQNLSASRPQDRQFILSSKKLLLSDSGFYLCAWGDRGYGYTFGSGTRLTVV.

The chain has TRBV5-1 and TRBJ1-2; 12 bases are shared with TRBD1. The CDR3 sequence is 15 residues long. Germline V gene data show CDR1 as SGHRS and CDR2 as YFSETQ. J lost 5 bases, V lost 3 bases, and 5 bases had no gene match. The CDR3 DNA reads as TGCGCCAGCAGCTCCGGGACAGGGGGCCGATATGGCTACACCTTC. This sequence encodes CASSSGTGGRYGYTF.

The chain uses TRBV5-1 and TRBJ1-2; 10 bases map to TRBD1. Looked up from germline, CDR1 is SGHRS and CDR2 is YFSETQ. J gave up 8 bases and V 1 base, and 8 bases lay outside the gene matches. This CDR3 spans 15 amino acids. The CDR3 region is CASSLREGTGEGYTF. As DNA, the CDR3 is TGCGCCAGCAGCTTGAGAGAAGGGACAGGGGAAGGCTACACCTTC.

The table lists this clone with a few counts. The rearrangement links TRBV5-1 to TRBJ2-7; 9 bases agree with TRBD1. With V trimmed by 2 bases and J by 7 bases, 13 bases remained unmatched. CDR1 and CDR2 (germline): SGHRS, YFSETQ. This CDR3 region has 16 residues. The CDR3 sequence: CASSFGTGSSIGEQYF. Here the CDR3 DNA reads TGCGCCAGCAGCTTTGGGACAGGGAGTTCCATTGGTGAGCAGTACTTC. Full variable domain (missing parts from reference TRBV5-1 and TRBJ2-7): KAGVTQTPRYLIKTRGQQVTLSCSPISGHRSVSWYQQTPGQGLQFLFEYFSETQRNKGNFPGRFSGRQFSNSRSEMNVSTLELGDSALYLCASSFGTGSSIGEQYFGPGTRLTVT.

The chain uses TRBV5-1 and TRBJ2-7; maybe TRBD1 (6 bases). Germline V gene data show CDR1 as SGHRS and CDR2 as YFSETQ. The CDR3 covers 12 residues. Trimming removed 4 bases at V and 6 bases at J, with 11 bases between. CDR3: CASSGTGSEQYF. In DNA form, the CDR3 reads TGCGCCAGCAGCGGAACAGGGTCCGAGCAGTACTTC.

The chain links TRBV19 to TRBJ2-1; 13 bases are shared with TRBD2. CDR3 length: 15 residues. Germline assignment: CDR1 LNHDA and CDR2 SQIVND (reference sequence). Unmatched junction bases numbered 5, after V lost 5 bases and J lost 7 bases. The CDR3 is CASSRTSGRVNEQFF. CDR3 nucleotide sequence: TGTGCCAGTAGTCGGACTAGCGGGAGAGTAAATGAGCAGTTCTTC.

The CDR3 spells CASSYSGTGGNGYTF. The CDR3 nucleotides read TGTGCCAGCAGTTACTCCGGGACAGGGGGGAATGGCTACACCTTC. The chain couples TRBV6-5 to TRBJ1-2; 11 positions agree with TRBD1. The CDR3 length is 15 residues. The germline V gene encodes CDR1 MNHEY and CDR2 SVGAGI. The junction had 3 bases not matched to a gene; V was cut back by 0 bases and J by 6 bases.

This chain links TRBV6-5 with TRBJ2-1, with D perhaps matching TRBD2 (6 bases). Germline V gene data show CDR1 as MNHEY and CDR2 as SVGAGI. The CDR3 is made up of 14 amino acids. Trimming left V 7 bases short and J 6 bases short, with 16 bases between. CDR3 nucleotides: TGTGCCAGCACGGAGTTCGGGAGAGTCAATGAGCAGTTCTTC. This gives the protein CASTEFGRVNEQFF.

This clone came up a few times. This CDR3 is CASSDQGGSYEQYF. The DNA for the CDR3 is TGCGCCAGCAGTGATCAGGGTGGGTCCTACGAGCAGTACTTC. The V gene is TRBV10-1, the J gene TRBJ2-7; the D gene is possibly TRBD1 (5 bases). This CDR3 has 14 amino acids. Trimming took off 3 bases at V and 1 base at J, with 10 bases between the two ends. Germline loops: CDR1 WNHNN, CDR2 SYGVQD (reference sequence).